This T cell receptor (beta chain) was identified during a study of T cells in Graves' hyperthyroidism and ophthalmopathy (dated by TCRdb to between 2018 and 2021). For context, the study as a whole: Peripheral blood samples were taken at the time of initial diagnosis, prior to any treatment. TCR V-J signatures able to tell the groups apart were searched for in a discovery cohort of 100 patients, of whom 43 had Graves' ophthalmopathy and some 60 had stable Graves' hyperthyroidism. An independent validation cohort of around 19 hyperthyroidism patients and about 16 patients who later progressed to ophthalmopathy tested prospective prediction of ophthalmopathy. The roughly 91 discovery patients were randomly split 7:3 into training and test sets. In six Graves' hyperthyroidism patients, the study also compared T-cell repertoires from thyroid tissue with T-cell repertoires from blood. After blood sampling, hyperthyroidism patients were treated with methimazole at a starting dose of 30 mg daily, and ophthalmopathy patients were treated with high-dose intravenous methylprednisolone. TCR Vbeta CDR3 sequencing of 135 peripheral blood samples (roughly 41 ophthalmopathy, roughly 72 hyperthyroidism and roughly 17 progressor patients) is reported in the paper.

Worth noting for this clonotype: Its antigen is currently not known. Base qualities are missing; no much larger clone stands one base away.

The TCR beta CDR3 regions were amplified from the RNA transcripts. A first-round RT-PCR of the TCR CDR3 used the HTBI primer set with the Qiagen OneStep RT-PCR kit. Libraries were constructed in a second round of multiplex PCR, after which size selection and purification were performed. Paired-end sequencing of the libraries was performed with 100 bp reads on an Illumina HiSeq2000. As for the authors' bioinformatics: SOAPnuke was used to process the raw data, throwing out any read that contained adapters or uncalled bases, had a mean Phred below 15, or lacked an exact constant-primer or identifier match. COPE v1.2.5 was used to merge high-quality paired reads, and clonotypes were defined as unique nucleotide sequences. MiTCR v1.1 was used to align clonotypes to the IMGT TRBV, TRBD and TRBJ reference segments. Only V-J combinations with frequency above 0.0001, covering roughly 99% of repertoires, were analysed. A TCS score was defined as the ratio between F50 (clonal expansion) and ExV (chaos), using BLOSUM62-based TCRdist between CDR3 peptides within each V-J. Welch's t-statistics and random forest reduced 500 to 550 V-J features to some 14, which were used in a naive Bayes classifier (R e1071). Using fastp trimming at Q25 and MiXCR clonotype assembly, TCRdb reanalyzed the public sequencing data and kept in-frame beta chains. All rows with the same CDR3 protein become a single entry with the most common DNA and genes. The V and J calls here are based on TCRdb, not the publication. Present in this sample are about 640,000 distinct CDR3 sequences, more than 20% of which were seen just once. More than 30% of the sample lies in the top ten.

Measured from the cysteine to the phenylalanine, the CDR3 is 16 residues long. CDR3 DNA only is kept here, 48 bases in frame from base 1. CDR1 SGHVS and CDR2 FQNEAQ are derived from the germline V gene. Trimming takes 5 bases off V and 7 bases off J; junction bases not matched to a gene: 12. In the ophthalmopathy patients, disease was moderately to severely active, with a Clinical Activity Score of 3 or more, a NOSPECS grade of 4 or more, and a duration of less than 3 months. Patients with uncontrolled infections, other autoimmune diseases, pregnancy or lactation were excluded. Diagnoses were established on the basis of clinical symptoms, serum thyroxine and TRAb, thyroid ultrasound, and orbital computed tomography. PBMCs were separated from roughly 10 ml of fresh peripheral blood using Ficoll-Paque density gradient centrifugation. Total RNA was extracted using Trizol reagent, and RNA quality was assessed on an Agilent 2100 Bioanalyzer.

General conclusions and limits of the study: In validation, the model predicted progression to ophthalmopathy with approximately 70% sensitivity and 72% to 75% specificity, a median of about 6 months before onset. No statistical method was used to fix the sample size in advance, and group allocation was not hidden from the investigators. Most expanded thyroid clonotypes (frequency above 0.001) were also found in blood, which suggests that blood repertoires may mirror thyroid immune responses. A 13 V-J signature model separated ophthalmopathy from stable hyperthyroidism, with around 88% sensitivity and about 81% specificity in cross-validation and 80%/75% in testing.

Sequencing used blood. This sequence was found in a man in his thirties or forties with Graves' ophthalmopathy. The V and J segments used are TRBV7-8 and TRBJ2-1, with 9 bases in between that match TRBD2. The CDR3 here reads CASSPVPSGILNEQFF. The sequenced DNA is TGTGCCAGCAGCCCCGTCCCTAGCGGGATTTTGAATGAGCAGTTCTTC.